The 31 T cell receptor beta chains listed next were all sequenced from one sample in a study of blood T cell repertoires in COVID-19. Using immunoSEQ multiplex PCR, the repertoire was profiled, and TCRdb retains in-frame clones only, with some absent. The sample records under 200,000 clones, 60% to 80% being singletons. The material sequenced was peripheral blood. The receptors were gathered from a man aged 70-80 years with acute or convalescent COVID-19.

The chain couples TRBV2 to TRBJ2-7; unclear D gene. The CDR3 loop spans 11 amino acids. Trimming cost V 5 bases and J 4 bases, with 6 bases left between them. The germline CDR1 and CDR2 sequences are SNHLY and FYNNEI. CDR3 nucleotide sequence: TGTGCCAGCAGTCCTAAATACGAGCAGTACTTC. Amino acids: CASSPKYEQYF.

The chain recombines TRBV11-3 with TRBJ2-7, with 7 bases that match TRBD1. Germline-derived CDR1 and CDR2 are SGHNT and YENEEA. J was trimmed by 0 bases and V by 5 bases; bases with no gene match: 13. There are 17 residues in the CDR3. The CDR3 DNA sequence: TGTGCCAGCAGCCTCAGCCGGGACAGACCTAGCTCCTACGAGCAGTACTTC. Its translation: CASSLSRDRPSSYEQYF.

The CDR3 nucleotides are TGTGCCACCAGCCTCGAGATAGCGGGATCAGATACGCAGTATTTT. Protein sequence: CATSLEIAGSDTQYF. The chain has TRBV15 and TRBJ2-3, with TRBD2 matching over 8 bases. This CDR3 region has 15 residues. The germline V gene encodes CDR1 LNHNV and CDR2 YYDKDF (reference sequence). Losses at the gene ends were 5 bases for V and 4 bases for J; bases not matched to a gene: 8.

Ten or more counts support this clone. The rearrangement links TRBV7-9 to TRBJ1-6, with 8 bases lining up with TRBD1. There are 14 residues in the CDR3. Losses at the gene ends were 5 bases for V and 9 bases for J; bases not matched to a gene: 6. Germline loops: CDR1 SEHNR, CDR2 FQNEAQ (reference sequence). CDR3 sequence reads: CASSPQGAISPLHF. The DNA for the CDR3 is TGTGCCAGCAGCCCCCAGGGGGCGATTTCACCCCTCCACTTT.

The rearrangement links TRBV6-1 to TRBJ1-2; 9 bases are a match to TRBD1. Looked up from germline, CDR1 is MNHNS and CDR2 is SASEGT. J lost 3 bases, V lost 2 bases, and 16 bases had no gene match. The CDR3 loop spans 19 amino acids. CDR3 bases: TGTGCCAGCAGTGAACGGACAGGGGAAGGGGCTGGGATCTACTATGGCTACACCTTC. Protein product: CASSERTGEGAGIYYGYTF.

The genes are TRBV9 and TRBJ2-2, with 11 bases fitting TRBD2. Germline loops: CDR1 SGDLS, CDR2 YYNGEE. The J segment lost 7 bases and the V segment lost 4 bases, leaving 9 bases of the junction unmatched. The CDR3 is 16 residues long. CDR3 nucleotides: TGTGCCAGCAGCCCCCAGACTAGCGGGAATGTCGGGGAGCTGTTTTTT. Translation gives CASSPQTSGNVGELFF.

For this clone: Other DNA sequences of this sample code for an identical CDR3. The genes are TRBV19 and TRBJ1-5, with D maybe TRBD1 (6 bases). Germline CDR1 reads LNHDA; CDR2 reads SQIVND (reference sequence). V shed 6 bases and J shed 4 bases, with 10 bases lying between them. The CDR3 is 13 residues long. CDR3: CASSRQGNQPQHF. CDR3 DNA sequence: TGTGCCAGTAGCCGTCAGGGGAATCAGCCCCAGCATTTT.

V gene TRBV19 combines with J gene TRBJ1-5, with D maybe TRBD1 (5 bases). The CDR3 has 14 amino acids. V shed 4 bases and J shed 7 bases, with 14 bases lying between them. The germline V gene has CDR1 LNHDA and CDR2 SQIVND (reference sequence). The CDR3 DNA reads as TGTGCCAGTAGTAACCAGGATTGGGGCCAGCCCCAGCATTTT. This codes for CASSNQDWGQPQHF.

The V call is TRBV14, the J call TRBJ2-7, with a tentative D call TRBD1 (6 bases). The CDR3 sequence is 15 residues long. CDR1 SGHDN and CDR2 FVKESK come from the germline V gene. V dropped 4 bases and J dropped 3 bases, with 16 bases sitting between them. The CDR3 loop is CASSPDRMGYYEQYF. The CDR3 DNA follows: TGTGCCAGCAGCCCCGACAGGATGGGGTACTACGAGCAGTACTTC.

This chain connects TRBV7-2 to TRBJ2-7, with TRBD2 matching 7 bases. Germline V lookup: CDR1 SGHTA, CDR2 FQGNSA. This CDR3 region has 14 residues. J was trimmed by 2 bases and V by 4 bases; bases with no gene match: 5. CDR3 region: CASSSGGTAYEQYF. CDR3 bases: TGTGCCAGCAGCTCGGGGGGTACAGCCTACGAGCAGTACTTC.

The chain links TRBV7-2 to TRBJ2-7; 11 bases are shared with TRBD2. Germline V gene data show CDR1 as SGHTA and CDR2 as FQGNSA. V lost 5 bases, J lost 4 bases, and 10 bases stayed unmatched. This CDR3 spans 16 amino acids. The CDR3 DNA reads TGTGCCAGCAGCCCCGACTCTAGCGGGAGGAGTTACGAGCAGTACTTC. This gives the protein CASSPDSSGRSYEQYF.

The V call is TRBV15, the J call TRBJ2-1; D may be TRBD1 (6 bases). The length of the CDR3 is 16 residues. Germline assignment: CDR1 LNHNV and CDR2 YYDKDF (reference sequence). V lost 8 bases and J lost 2, with 19 bases in between. CDR3: CATSASGTLPYNEQFF. The CDR3 DNA sequence: TGTGCCACCTCAGCAAGTGGGACATTACCCTACAATGAGCAGTTCTTC.

A word on this clone: A much larger clone is a single base away; this may be a read error. V gene TRBV28 combines with J gene TRBJ2-7; 8 bases fit TRBD1. Germline trimming cut 6 bases from V and 1 base from J; bases unmatched to any gene: 5. This CDR3 contains 14 residues. Germline V gives CDR1 MDHEN, CDR2 SYDVKM. In DNA form, the CDR3 reads TGTGCCAGCAGGCCCGACAGGGGATCCTACGAGCAGTACTTC. Translating it yields CASRPDRGSYEQYF.

This clone was detected ten times or more. This sequence joins TRBV6-2 or TRBV6-3 and TRBJ2-5; TRBD1 matches at 11 bases. Germline values: CDR1 MNHEY, CDR2 SVGEGT. V gave up 7 bases and J gave up 5 bases; unmatched junction bases: 9. CDR3 length: 15 amino acids. The CDR3 sequence is CASTPEGQGVETQYF. The CDR3 DNA sequence: TGTGCCAGCACCCCCGAGGGACAGGGGGTTGAGACCCAGTACTTC.

The genes are TRBV3-1 (or the pseudogene TRBV3-2) and TRBJ1-5, with 8 bases aligning to TRBD1. CDR3 length: 15 residues. The V and J ends lost 4 bases and 3 bases, in that order; junction bases with no gene match: 5. Germline assignment: CDR1 LGHDT and CDR2 YNNKEL (reference sequence). CDR3 protein: CASSPTDRDNQPQHF. The CDR3 nucleotides read TGTGCCAGCAGCCCAACGGACAGGGACAATCAGCCCCAGCATTTT.

J is TRBJ1-5 and V is TRBV18, with 11 positions matching TRBD1. J gave up 4 bases and V 0 bases, and 2 bases lay outside the gene matches. The V gene's germline CDR1 is KGHSH and CDR2 LQKENI. The CDR3 covers 16 residues. The CDR3: CASSPPGQGENQPQHF. The CDR3, as DNA: TGTGCCAGCTCACCACCGGGACAGGGGGAGAATCAGCCCCAGCATTTT.

This clone was counted between two and nine times. The chain couples TRBV6-2 or TRBV6-3 to TRBJ1-1, with TRBD1 matching 9 bases. Germline loops: CDR1 MNHEY, CDR2 SVGEGT. This CDR3 is built from 13 residues. With 2 bases clipped from V and 8 bases from J, the junction kept 3 bases outside the gene matches. DNA of the CDR3: TGTGCCAGCAGTTACAGGGACAGGGTCGAAGCTTTCTTT. Translated: CASSYRDRVEAFF.

The chain recombines TRBV4-1 with TRBJ2-7; D is undetermined. The CDR3 is 14 residues long. Germline CDR1 reads MGHRA; CDR2 reads YSYEKL. Trimming stripped 3 bases from V and 1 base from J, with 10 bases between. CDR3 in DNA: TGCGCCAGCAGCCAGCGCGAAACTTCCTACGAGCAGTACTTC. Protein: CASSQRETSYEQYF.

The chain is built from TRBV28 and TRBJ1-2, with a weak D call TRBD1 (6 bases). CDR3 size: 14 residues. V was trimmed by 2 bases and J by 5 bases, leaving 12 bases between them. Per germline, CDR1 MDHEN and CDR2 SYDVKM. In DNA form, the CDR3 reads TGTGCCAGCAGTTTAGAACAGGGTGGGTATGGCTACACCTTC. As protein: CASSLEQGGYGYTF.

The chain links TRBV5-4 to TRBJ1-2, with 9 bases aligning to TRBD1. This CDR3 region has 15 residues. J lost 4 bases, V lost 2 bases, and 6 bases had no gene match. Germline CDR1 is SGHNT and CDR2 is YYREEE (reference sequence). This chain's CDR3 is CASSLGQGLSYGYTF. The CDR3, as DNA: TGTGCCAGCAGCTTAGGACAGGGGTTAAGCTATGGCTACACCTTC. Full variable domain (remainder filled in from reference TRBV5-4 and TRBJ1-2): ETGVTQSPTHLIKTRGQQVTLRCSSQSGHNTVSWYQQALGQGPQFIFQYYREEENGRGNFPPRFSGLQFPNYSSELNVNALELDDSALYLCASSLGQGLSYGYTFGSGTRLTVV.

The chain is built from TRBV19 and TRBJ1-2; 7 bases agree with TRBD1. The CDR3 consists of 15 residues. The V gene end was trimmed by 4 bases and the J gene end by 4 bases; junction bases not matched to a gene: 9. The germline V gene encodes CDR1 LNHDA and CDR2 SQIVND (reference sequence). The CDR3 DNA reads TGTGCCAGTAGTAGTTCCAATACAGGGGCCTATGGCTACACCTTC. Encoded protein: CASSSSNTGAYGYTF.

The genes are TRBV15 and TRBJ1-2; D uncertain. The CDR3 totals 15 residues. The germline V gene has CDR1 LNHNV and CDR2 YYDKDF (reference sequence). The germline V and J ends were trimmed by 0 bases and 2 bases, with 10 bases remaining between them. CDR3 sequence (DNA): TGTGCCACCAGCAGAGACCAGACTAGAAACTATGGCTACACCTTC. The encoded protein is CATSRDQTRNYGYTF.

The V and J genes are TRBV6-1 and TRBJ2-5; 11 nucleotides line up with TRBD2. The CDR3 has 19 residues. Germline V gene data show CDR1 as MNHNS and CDR2 as SASEGT. V lost 0 bases and J lost 5; bases outside the gene matches: 14. CDR3 protein: CASSEAVRSRLAGSETQYF. CDR3 DNA sequence: TGTGCCAGCAGTGAAGCCGTCCGCTCCAGACTAGCGGGATCGGAGACCCAGTACTTC.

The genes are TRBV6-5 and TRBJ2-2, with D possibly matching TRBD2 (5 bases). In germline, CDR1 is MNHEY, CDR2 SVGAGI. The V and J ends lost 2 bases and 5 bases respectively, with 12 bases between them. The CDR3 totals 15 residues. The CDR3 loop is CASSYRSSRTGELFF. CDR3 nucleotides: TGTGCCAGCAGTTACAGGTCTAGCCGGACCGGGGAGCTGTTTTTT.

This sequence joins TRBV28 and TRBJ1-5; D gene ambiguous. This CDR3 has 14 residues. Germline-derived CDR1 and CDR2 are MDHEN and SYDVKM. Trimming shortened V by 6 bases and J by 1 base, and 10 bases separated the two germline ends. Here the CDR3 reads CASRAGGSNQPQHF. CDR3 in DNA: TGTGCCAGCAGGGCGGGCGGCAGCAATCAGCCCCAGCATTTT.

This chain joins TRBV6-5 and TRBJ1-4; D call uncertain. Trimming shortened V by 0 bases and J by 5 bases, and 10 bases separated the two germline ends. The CDR3 runs to 15 residues. Looked up from germline, CDR1 is MNHEY and CDR2 is SVGAGI. The CDR3 region has the DNA TGTGCCAGCAGTTACTCTACCGGGAGCAATGAAAAACTGTTTTTT. It translates to CASSYSTGSNEKLFF.

This clone turned up a few times. This chain joins TRBV11-2 and TRBJ1-1; TRBD1 might be the D (6 bases). V was shortened by 5 bases and J by 6 bases, with 10 bases between the two germline ends. CDR1 SGHAT and CDR2 FQNNGV come from the germline V gene. The CDR3 has 12 residues. Written as DNA, the CDR3 is TGTGCCAGCAGCGAGGACAGAGCTGAAGCTTTCTTT. Its protein product is CASSEDRAEAFF.

The DNA for the CDR3 is TGCAGCGTCGCAGGGGGGCACTTTGCGGTTCTAGCTCATGGGGACAATGAGCAGTTCTTC. Translated: CSVAGGHFAVLAHGDNEQFF. The chain carries TRBV29-1 and TRBJ2-1, with D maybe TRBD1 (7 bases). Germline CDR1 is SQVTM and CDR2 is ANQGSEA. This CDR3 spans 20 amino acids. The V end was cut by 6 bases, the J end by 5 bases, with 35 bases between.

The V call is TRBV18, the J call TRBJ1-1; D is unresolved. The V gene lost 2 bases and the J gene lost 1 base, with 11 bases spanning the gap. CDR1 and CDR2 (germline): KGHSH, LQKENI. The CDR3 loop spans 15 amino acids. The CDR3 sequence: CASSPEATPNTEAFF. The CDR3, as DNA: TGTGCCAGCTCACCAGAGGCAACCCCGAACACTGAAGCTTTCTTT.

The chain employs TRBV7-9 and TRBJ1-1; D might be TRBD1 (6 bases). Trimming took off 4 bases at V and 1 base at J, with 13 bases between the two ends. Germline V gene data show CDR1 as SEHNR and CDR2 as FQNEAQ (reference sequence). There are 15 residues in the CDR3. As DNA, the CDR3 is TGTGCCAGCAGCTCCTGGACAGTGACGAACACTGAAGCTTTCTTT. Its protein product is CASSSWTVTNTEAFF.

J is TRBJ2-5 and V is TRBV18; D perhaps matches TRBD2 (7 bases). The CDR3 length is 16 residues. Germline V gives CDR1 KGHSH, CDR2 LQKENI. Trimming removed 3 bases from V and 2 bases from J, with 16 bases in between. The CDR3 sequence is CASSPPRRGTQETQYF. CDR3 in DNA: TGTGCCAGCTCACCCCCCAGGCGGGGGACACAAGAGACCCAGTACTTC.